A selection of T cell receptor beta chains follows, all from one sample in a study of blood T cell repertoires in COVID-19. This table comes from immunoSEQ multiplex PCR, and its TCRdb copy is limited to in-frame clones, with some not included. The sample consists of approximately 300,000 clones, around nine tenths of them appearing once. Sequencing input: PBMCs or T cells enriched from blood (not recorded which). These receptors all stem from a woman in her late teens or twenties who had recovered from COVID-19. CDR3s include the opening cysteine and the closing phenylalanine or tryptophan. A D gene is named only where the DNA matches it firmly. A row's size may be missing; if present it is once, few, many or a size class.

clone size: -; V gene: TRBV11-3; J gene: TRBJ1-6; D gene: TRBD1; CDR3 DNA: TGTGCCAGCAGCCTGGGACAGGGTGGCTCACCCCTCCACTTT; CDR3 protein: CASSLGQGGSPLHF
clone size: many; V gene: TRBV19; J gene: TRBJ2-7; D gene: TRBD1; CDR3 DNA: TGTGCCACCATGGACTACAAGACAGGGGGCTCCTACGAGCAGTACTTC; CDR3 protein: CATMDYKTGGSYEQYF
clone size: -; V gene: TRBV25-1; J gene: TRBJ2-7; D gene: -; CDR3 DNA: TGTGCCAGCAGTGCAATCTACGAGCAGTACTTC; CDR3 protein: CASSAIYEQYF
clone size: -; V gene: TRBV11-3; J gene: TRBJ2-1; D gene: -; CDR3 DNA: TGTGCCAGCAGCTTAGCCCCAGGGTTGGTCTACAATGAGCAGTTCTTC; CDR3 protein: CASSLAPGLVYNEQFF
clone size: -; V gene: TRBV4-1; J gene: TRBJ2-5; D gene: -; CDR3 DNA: TGCGCCAGCAGCCCGTTCCCCCAAGAGACCCAGTACTTC; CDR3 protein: CASSPFPQETQYF
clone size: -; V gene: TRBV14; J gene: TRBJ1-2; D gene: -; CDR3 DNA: TGTGCCAGCAGCCAACACCCAGGGGATGGCTACACCTTC; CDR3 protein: CASSQHPGDGYTF
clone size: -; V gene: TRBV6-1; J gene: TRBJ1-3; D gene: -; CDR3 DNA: TGTGCCAGCAGTGAAGCGATCCGACAGCTAGGACGCGGAAACACCATATATTTT; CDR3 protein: CASSEAIRQLGRGNTIYF
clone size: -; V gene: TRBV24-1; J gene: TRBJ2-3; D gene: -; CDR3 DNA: TGTGCCACCAGTGATTCAGGCCGGGGATACTACACAGATACGCAGTATTTT; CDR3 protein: CATSDSGRGYYTDTQYF
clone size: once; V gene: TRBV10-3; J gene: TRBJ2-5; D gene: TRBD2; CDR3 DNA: TGTGCCATCAGTGAGGGGACTAGCGGGCAAGAGACCCAGTACTTC; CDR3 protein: CAISEGTSGQETQYF
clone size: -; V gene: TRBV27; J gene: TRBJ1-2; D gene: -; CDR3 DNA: TGTGCCAGCAGTTTCACCGGACAGAAAGATGGCTACACCTTC; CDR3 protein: CASSFTGQKDGYTF
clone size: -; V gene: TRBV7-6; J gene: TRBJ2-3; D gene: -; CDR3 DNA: TGTGCCAGCAGCTTAGTCGGGGGTGGCACAGATACGCAGTATTTT; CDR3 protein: CASSLVGGGTDTQYF
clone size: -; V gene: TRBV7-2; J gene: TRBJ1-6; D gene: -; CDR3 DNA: TGTGCCAGCAGCTTTACAGGGTCCACTTCACCCCTCCACTTT; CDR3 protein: CASSFTGSTSPLHF
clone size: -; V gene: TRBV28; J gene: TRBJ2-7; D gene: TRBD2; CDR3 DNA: TGTGCCAGCAGTTCGCCGTCTAGCGGGAGTCCCCACGAGCAGTACTTC; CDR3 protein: CASSSPSSGSPHEQYF
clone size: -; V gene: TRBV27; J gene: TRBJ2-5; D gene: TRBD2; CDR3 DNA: TGTGCCAGCAGTTCGCCCCCCCAAAGCGGGGTATTCGGAGAGACCCAGTACTTC; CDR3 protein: CASSSPPQSGVFGETQYF
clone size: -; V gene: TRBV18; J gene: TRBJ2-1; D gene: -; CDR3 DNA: TGTGCCAGCTCACCAGCCGGCGGCCGAAAATACAATGAGCAGTTCTTC; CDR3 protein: CASSPAGGRKYNEQFF
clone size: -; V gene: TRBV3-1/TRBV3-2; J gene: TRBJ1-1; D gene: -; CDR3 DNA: TGTGCCAGCAGAGCCAGGGGATTTAACACTGAAGCTTTCTTT; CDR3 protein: CASRARGFNTEAFF
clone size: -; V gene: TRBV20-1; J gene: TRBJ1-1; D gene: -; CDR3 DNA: TGCAGTGCTAGTTCCAGGGCGACTGAAGCTTTCTTT; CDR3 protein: CSASSRATEAFF
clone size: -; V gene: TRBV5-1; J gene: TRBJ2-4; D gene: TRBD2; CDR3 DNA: TGCGCCAGCAGCTTGTTTAGCGGGAGCAACATTCAGTACTTC; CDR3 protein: CASSLFSGSNIQYF